This entry lists 30 T cell receptor beta chains sequenced from one sample in a study of cytomegalovirus exposure and HLA in healthy donors. A multiplex PCR was run with 60 Vbeta primers and 13 Jbeta primers. The assay was immunoSEQ multiplex PCR, and TCRdb's table has in-frame clones only and misses some. Of approximately 180,000 clones in the sample, 75% to 85% were seen once. Sequenced material: PBMCs. Receptor source: a man aged 25 to 40 in good health and CMV-seropositive.

This rearrangement joins TRBV7-2 to TRBJ2-2; D remains ambiguous. The CDR3 has 15 residues. CDR1 SGHTA and CDR2 FQGNSA come from the germline V gene. V shed 5 bases and J shed 1 base, with 11 bases lying between them. This CDR3 reads CASSGSSRNTGELFF. For the CDR3, the DNA is TGTGCCAGCAGCGGGTCGTCTAGGAACACCGGGGAGCTGTTTTTT.

This sequence joins TRBV29-1 and TRBJ2-2, with a tentative D call TRBD1 (6 bases). The V end was cut by 4 bases, the J end by 0 bases, with 12 bases between. The CDR3 contains 15 residues. The germline V gene encodes CDR1 SQVTM and CDR2 ANQGSEA. CDR3 loop: CSVVAAGANTGELFF. CDR3 in DNA: TGCAGCGTTGTTGCGGCAGGGGCGAACACCGGGGAGCTGTTTTTT.

This clone was seen just once. The rearrangement links TRBV13 to TRBJ2-7; D ambiguous. The CDR3 loop spans 12 amino acids. Germline CDR1 reads PRHDT; CDR2 reads FYEKMQ (reference sequence). The germline V and J ends were trimmed by 5 bases and 3 bases, with 8 bases remaining between them. The CDR3 spells CASSLRGYEQYF. For the CDR3, the DNA is TGTGCCAGCAGCCTACGAGGCTACGAGCAGTACTTC.

The chain couples TRBV9 to TRBJ1-6, with D possibly matching TRBD1 (5 bases). Deletions cut 0 bases from V and 7 bases from J, with 11 bases between. Per the germline V gene, CDR1 is SGDLS and CDR2 is YYNGEE. The CDR3 contains 15 residues. CDR3 region: CASSVGSQENSPLHF. CDR3 bases: TGTGCCAGCAGCGTAGGCTCACAGGAGAATTCACCCCTCCACTTT.

The chain recombines TRBV11-3 with TRBJ1-1; TRBD1 agrees at 8 bases. This CDR3 spans 16 amino acids. Unmatched junction bases numbered 6, after V lost 3 bases and J lost 0 bases. Germline V gives CDR1 SGHNT, CDR2 YENEEA. CDR3 amino acids: CASSFHPTGVNTEAFF. DNA for the CDR3: TGTGCCAGCAGCTTCCATCCGACAGGGGTGAACACTGAAGCTTTCTTT. The full variable domain, completed using reference TRBV11-3 and TRBJ1-1, is EAGVVQSPRYKIIEKKQPVAFWCNPISGHNTLYWYLQNLGQGPELLIRYENEEAVDDSQLPKDRFSAERLKGVDSTLKIQPAELGDSAVYLCASSFHPTGVNTEAFFGQGTRLTVV.

V usage is TRBV5-1 and J usage is TRBJ1-1, with a weak D call TRBD1 (5 bases). V gave up 3 bases and J gave up 5 bases, with 11 bases separating them. The germline V gene has CDR1 SGHRS and CDR2 YFSETQ. The CDR3 has 13 residues. The CDR3, as DNA: TGCGCCAGCAGCTGGGACGGGGGTACTGAAGCTTTCTTT. Its protein product is CASSWDGGTEAFF.

This clone appeared a few times. The J gene is TRBJ1-5, the V gene TRBV5-8; 12 bases are shared with TRBD1. This CDR3 region has 17 residues. Germline V gene lookup returns CDR1 SGHTS and CDR2 YDEGEE. V was clipped by 1 base and J by 7 bases; unmatched bases: 9. CDR3 residues: CASSLFSGQGAGQPQHF. In DNA form, the CDR3 reads TGTGCCAGCAGCTTGTTTTCGGGACAGGGGGCCGGACAGCCCCAGCATTTT.

The gene calls are TRBV10-3 and TRBJ1-2; the match to TRBD1 covers 7 bases. V lost 10 bases and J lost 5; bases outside the gene matches: 13. This CDR3 has 14 residues. Per germline, CDR1 ENHRY and CDR2 SYGVKD. The CDR3 loop is CATTRDREEYGYTF. Written as DNA, the CDR3 is TGTGCCACGACTCGAGACAGGGAGGAGTATGGCTACACCTTC.

The J gene is TRBJ1-2, the V gene TRBV4-1; 7 nucleotides agree with TRBD1. The germline CDR1 and CDR2 sequences are MGHRA and YSYEKL. The CDR3 loop spans 15 amino acids. J gave up 4 bases and V 5 bases, and 10 bases lay outside the gene matches. The CDR3 sequence is CASSSPGGKLYGYTF. CDR3 bases: TGCGCCAGCAGCTCGCCAGGGGGAAAGCTCTATGGCTACACCTTC.

The CDR3 protein is CASSRLPGTPVSGNTIYF. The CDR3 coding sequence is TGTGCCAGTAGTAGACTACCCGGGACACCCGTCTCTGGAAACACCATATATTTT. The rearrangement uses TRBV19 and TRBJ1-3; possible D gene TRBD1, 6 bases. The ends were cut back, 4 bases at V and 0 bases at J, with 19 bases in the middle. The CDR3 has 18 residues. The V gene's germline CDR1 is LNHDA and CDR2 SQIVND (reference sequence).

This clone was observed once. The genes are TRBV5-1 and TRBJ2-1; D possibly corresponds to TRBD2 (6 bases). Germline V gene sequence: CDR1 SGHRS, CDR2 YFSETQ. Trimming removed 4 bases at V and 7 bases at J, with 15 bases between. This CDR3 has 14 amino acids. The CDR3 region has the DNA TGCGCCAGCAGCGCGGGACTGGGGGAAAATGAGCAGTTCTTC. It specifies CASSAGLGENEQFF.

For the CDR3, the DNA is TGCAGTCAACTAGCGGGCAATGAGCAGTTCTTC. This sequence encodes CSQLAGNEQFF. J is TRBJ2-1 and V is TRBV20-1; 9 bases fit TRBD2. CDR3 size: 11 residues. CDR1 is DFQATT and CDR2 is SNEGSKA in the germline V gene (reference sequence). V lost 8 bases, J lost 6 bases, and 2 bases stayed unmatched.

The chain uses TRBV29-1 and TRBJ2-1; D ambiguous. Germline V gene lookup returns CDR1 SQVTM and CDR2 ANQGSEA. Trimming left V 4 bases short and J 12 bases short, with 10 bases between. The CDR3 length is 10 residues. The CDR3 coding sequence is TGCAGCGTTGTAGTCCAGGTGCAGTTCTTC. This translates into CSVVVQVQFF.

This chain joins TRBV11-2 and TRBJ2-7; no definite D call. V was pared by 0 bases and J by 1 base, with 13 bases between. Germline-derived CDR1 and CDR2 are SGHAT and FQNNGV. This CDR3 contains 16 residues. The CDR3 DNA sequence: TGTGCCAGCAGCTTAGATTATGGTGGGCCTTCCTACGAGCAGTACTTC. Translation gives CASSLDYGGPSYEQYF.

The chain carries TRBV6-5 and TRBJ2-7; the D gene is possibly TRBD1 (6 bases). V shed 6 bases and J shed 1 base, with 13 bases lying between them. The CDR3 runs 14 residues. Germline V gene data show CDR1 as MNHEY and CDR2 as SVGAGI. The CDR3 protein is CASSHDRTSYEQYF. CDR3 DNA: TGTGCCAGCAGCCACGACAGGACGTCCTACGAGCAGTACTTC.

The chain recombines TRBV28 with TRBJ1-1; D unresolved. Looked up from germline, CDR1 is MDHEN and CDR2 is SYDVKM. V was shortened by 3 bases and J by 0 bases, with 5 bases between the two germline ends. The CDR3 length is 13 residues. DNA for the CDR3: TGTGCCAGCAGTTTTGAGTTGAACACTGAAGCTTTCTTT. Translated, it gives CASSFELNTEAFF.

V usage is TRBV5-6 and J usage is TRBJ1-4; the D is unclear. This CDR3 comprises 16 residues. Trimming removed 0 bases from V and 0 bases from J, with 9 bases in between. Germline assignment: CDR1 SGHDT and CDR2 YYEEEE. In DNA, the CDR3 is TGTGCCAGCAGCTTGGGGCTGGAGGCAACTAATGAAAAACTGTTTTTT. Amino acid sequence: CASSLGLEATNEKLFF.

The chain couples TRBV4-1 to TRBJ1-2; D gene uncertain. In germline, CDR1 is MGHRA, CDR2 YSYEKL. The V end was cut by 6 bases, the J end by 4 bases, with 15 bases between. The CDR3 covers 14 residues. CDR3: CASRPPREGYGYTF. CDR3 sequence (DNA): TGCGCCAGCAGACCTCCGAGGGAAGGCTATGGCTACACCTTC.

The rearrangement links TRBV7-6 to TRBJ1-1; weak D call: TRBD1 (6 bases). V lost 1 base to trimming and J lost 8 bases, with 8 bases between them. In germline, CDR1 is SGHVS, CDR2 FNYEAQ. The CDR3 totals 12 residues. The chain's CDR3 is CASSLGGPEAFF. CDR3 DNA sequence: TGTGCCAGCAGCTTAGGGGGGCCCGAAGCTTTCTTT.

This clone turned up a few times. V usage is TRBV7-9 and J usage is TRBJ2-1; no clear D gene. The CDR3 is made up of 14 amino acids. Trimming left V 1 base short and J 9 bases short, with 13 bases between. The germline V gene has CDR1 SEHNR and CDR2 FQNEAQ (reference sequence). The CDR3 spells CASSLVGSRSEQFF. The CDR3 bases are TGTGCCAGCAGCTTAGTCGGGTCCCGGTCTGAGCAGTTCTTC.

In DNA form, the CDR3 reads TGCGCCAGCAGCCAAGTAATAGCAGGGGATACGCAGTATTTT. Its protein product is CASSQVIAGDTQYF. V gene TRBV4-3 combines with J gene TRBJ2-3; D is perhaps TRBD1 (5 bases). The CDR3 loop spans 14 amino acids. The V gene's germline CDR1 is LGHNA and CDR2 YSLEER. Trimming removed 1 base from V and 6 bases from J, with 11 bases in between.

The rearrangement links TRBV9 to TRBJ2-2, with D maybe TRBD1 (6 bases). The V and J ends lost 4 bases and 3 bases respectively, with 13 bases between them. The CDR3 contains 15 residues. Germline V gene sequence: CDR1 SGDLS, CDR2 YYNGEE. The CDR3 protein is CASSLTQGYTGELFF. CDR3 in DNA: TGTGCCAGCAGCTTGACACAGGGATACACCGGGGAGCTGTTTTTT.

The chain joins TRBV27 to TRBJ2-7; D might be TRBD1 (5 bases). This CDR3 has 14 residues. Trimming cost V 6 bases and J 3 bases, with 15 bases left between them. Per the germline V gene, CDR1 is MNHEY and CDR2 is SMNVEV (reference sequence). The CDR3 sequence: CASSPRTRVYEQYF. In DNA form, the CDR3 reads TGTGCCAGCAGCCCAAGGACACGGGTCTACGAGCAGTACTTC.

The V and J genes are TRBV15 and TRBJ1-6; D uncertain. CDR1 is LNHNV and CDR2 is YYDKDF in the germline V gene (reference sequence). The CDR3 spans 13 residues. The V gene lost 1 base and the J gene lost 10 bases, with 8 bases spanning the gap. CDR3 nucleotides: TGTGCCACCAGCAGAGGACGGGGATCACCCCTCCACTTT. Translating gives CATSRGRGSPLHF.

This sequence joins TRBV28 and TRBJ1-5; D perhaps matches TRBD1 (5 bases). The CDR3 spans 16 residues. V was clipped by 7 bases and J by 5 bases, with 21 bases between them. Germline CDR1 is MDHEN and CDR2 is SYDVKM. The CDR3: CASTGGTPLQYQPQHF. CDR3 in DNA: TGTGCCAGCACTGGCGGGACTCCCTTACAATATCAGCCCCAGCATTTT.

The chain employs TRBV9 and TRBJ2-7; possibly TRBD1 for D (5 bases). Per the germline V gene, CDR1 is SGDLS and CDR2 is YYNGEE. The CDR3 length is 14 residues. The germline V and J ends were trimmed by 0 bases and 7 bases, with 14 bases remaining between them. This CDR3 reads CASSVVSGSGEQYF. The CDR3 DNA follows: TGTGCCAGCAGCGTAGTCTCAGGGTCTGGGGAGCAGTACTTC.

The V and J genes are TRBV6-5 and TRBJ1-2; D is undetermined. The length of the CDR3 is 14 residues. V was cut by 4 bases and J by 3 bases, with 12 bases left in between. Germline values: CDR1 MNHEY, CDR2 SVGAGI. The CDR3: CASSLGGSYYGYTF. DNA for the CDR3: TGTGCCAGCAGTTTGGGAGGGAGTTACTATGGCTACACCTTC.

The chain uses TRBV28 and TRBJ2-1; D unclear. Looked up from germline, CDR1 is MDHEN and CDR2 is SYDVKM. The length of the CDR3 is 16 residues. V was trimmed by 5 bases and J by 7 bases, leaving 21 bases between them. Written as DNA, the CDR3 is TGTGCCAGCAGTCAGCACCGACCAGGTCCGCTAAATGAGCAGTTCTTC. Translation gives CASSQHRPGPLNEQFF.

CDR3 sequence: CASSLAGGHYEQYF. CDR3 coding DNA: TGTGCCAGCAGCTTAGCGGGGGGGCACTACGAGCAGTACTTC. The chain has TRBV7-9 and TRBJ2-7; weak D call: TRBD2 (7 bases). This CDR3 spans 14 amino acids. V lost 0 bases to trimming and J lost 3 bases, with 9 bases between them. Germline-derived CDR1 and CDR2 are SEHNR and FQNEAQ (reference sequence). Based on the CDR3 plus reference TRBV7-9 and TRBJ2-7, the full variable domain is DTGVSQNPRHKITKRGQNVTFRCDPISEHNRLYWYRQTLGQGPEFLTYFQNEAQLEKSRLLSDRFSAERPKGSFSTLEIQRTEQGDSAMYLCASSLAGGHYEQYFGPGTRLTVT.

This chain connects TRBV18 to TRBJ2-1; possible D gene TRBD2, 6 bases. Germline assignment: CDR1 KGHSH and CDR2 LQKENI. The ends were cut back, 4 bases at V and 0 bases at J, with 7 bases in the middle. The CDR3 runs 14 residues. The chain's CDR3 is CASSRGGSYNEQFF. The CDR3 nucleotides are TGTGCCAGCTCACGGGGAGGCTCCTACAATGAGCAGTTCTTC.